The entry below describes one T cell receptor (beta chain). As yet, its antigen is unknown. These data belong to a study of beta chain features in type 1 diabetes. The CDR3 spans 12 residues. Germline assignment: CDR1 MDHEN and CDR2 SYDVKM. V dropped 7 bases and J dropped 4 bases, with 10 bases sitting between them. Every bit of the isolated RNA underwent reverse transcription, so sequencing read expressed TCRB transcripts. Measured with immunoSEQ multiplex PCR; TCRdb has only the in-frame clones, and not every one. The table records hundreds of thousands of clones, roughly 17% of them present only once. Study results and caveats: Patients with type 1 diabetes carried fewer insertions and had more deletions at their VDJ junctions. Highly expressing activated T cells could be over-counted with a cDNA template. Resolution of whether HLA type affects TCRB rearrangement was not achieved here.

Staining for CD45RO/CCR7/CD25/CD127/CD95/CD27 allowed sorting of CD4+ naive, central memory, regulatory and stem cell-like memory cells. The V call is TRBV28, the J call TRBJ1-2; D uncertain. Sequenced sample: naive CD4+ T cells from blood. The TCR originated in a woman under 30 in good health. CDR3 residues: CASTPGAYGYTF. CDR3 coding DNA: TGTGCCAGCACCCCGGGAGCCTATGGCTACACCTTC.